This T cell receptor (beta chain) originates from a study of blood T cell repertoires in COVID-19. Unmatched junction bases numbered 3, after V lost 2 bases and J lost 8 bases. This CDR3 is 14 amino acids long. Germline CDR1 SGHRS, CDR2 YFSETQ. All enrollees were roughly 18 to 90 years old and from some 24 US areas. Cohort assignment relied on participant-reported clinical history. Profiled with immunoSEQ multiplex PCR; TCRdb holds only in-frame clones, not every one. The sample carries about 280,000 clones, around 90% recorded once. The chain is built from TRBV5-1 and TRBJ2-1; 11 positions agree with TRBD2. Sequencing used PBMCs or T cells enriched from blood (not recorded which). The sequence came from a woman in her 30s with acute COVID-19. The CDR3 bases are TGCGCCAGCAGCTTTAGCGGGAGGGTATATGAGCAGTTCTTC. Amino acid sequence: CASSFSGRVYEQFF.